This T cell receptor beta chain is drawn from a study of human T cells and chemical hapten exposure. The table lists this clonotype with a few counts. Within the library, unique molecular identifiers were attached to each individual cDNA molecule. MiXCR was run by TCRdb on the RACE reads, yielding one entry per CDR3 protein. The top ten clones hold under 7% of a sample with hundreds of thousands of distinct CDR3 sequences, over 6% of them seen once. Germline V gene data show CDR1 as MNHEY and CDR2 as SMNVEV (reference sequence). The germline V and J ends were trimmed by 4 bases and 11 bases, with 23 bases remaining between them. This CDR3 is 15 amino acids long. Time point defined: patch test 2, 6 weeks after DPC sensitization. Treatment described: therapeutic diphenylcyclopropenone sensitization with weekly scalp DPC.

The sequencing here drew on whole blood, taken in connection with sensitization to the hapten diphenylcyclopropenone (DPC). The sequence was collected from a woman younger than 35 with alopecia areata. Some clones in this sample may be carry-over from other donors' samples. The gene calls are TRBV27 and TRBJ1-1; a weak D match, TRBD1 (5 bases). CDR3 amino acids: CASSWSGVSKLGAFF. DNA for the CDR3: TGTGCCAGCAGTTGGTCGGGGGTTTCCAAGCTGGGGGCTTTCTTT.